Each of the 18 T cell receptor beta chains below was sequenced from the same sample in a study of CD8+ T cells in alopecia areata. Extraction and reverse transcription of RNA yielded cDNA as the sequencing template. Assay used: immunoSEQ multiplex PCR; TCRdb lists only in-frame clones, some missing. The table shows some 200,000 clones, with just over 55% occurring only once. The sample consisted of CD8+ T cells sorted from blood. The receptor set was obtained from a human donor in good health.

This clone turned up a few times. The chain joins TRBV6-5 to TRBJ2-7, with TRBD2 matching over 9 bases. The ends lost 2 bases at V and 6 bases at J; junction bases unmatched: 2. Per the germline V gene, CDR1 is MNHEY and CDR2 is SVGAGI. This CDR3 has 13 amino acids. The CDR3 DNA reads TGTGCCAGCAGTTACGAGACTAGCGGCGAGCAGTACTTC. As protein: CASSYETSGEQYF.

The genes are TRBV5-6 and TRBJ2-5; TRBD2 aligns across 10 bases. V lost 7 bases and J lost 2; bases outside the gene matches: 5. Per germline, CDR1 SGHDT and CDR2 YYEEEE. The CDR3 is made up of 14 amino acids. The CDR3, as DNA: TGTGCCAGCTCCGGGACTAGCGTACAAGAGACCCAGTACTTC. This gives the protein CASSGTSVQETQYF.

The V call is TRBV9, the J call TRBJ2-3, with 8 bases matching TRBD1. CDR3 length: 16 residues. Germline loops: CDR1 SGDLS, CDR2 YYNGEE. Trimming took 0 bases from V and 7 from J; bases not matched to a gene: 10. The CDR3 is CASSVASGQGANTQYF. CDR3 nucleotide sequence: TGTGCCAGCAGCGTAGCCTCAGGCCAGGGGGCAAATACGCAGTATTTT.

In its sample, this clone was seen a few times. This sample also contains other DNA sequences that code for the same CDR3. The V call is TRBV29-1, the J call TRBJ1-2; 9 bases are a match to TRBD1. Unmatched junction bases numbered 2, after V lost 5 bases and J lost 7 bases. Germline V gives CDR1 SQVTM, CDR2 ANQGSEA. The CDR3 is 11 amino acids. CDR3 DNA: TGCAGCGTTCCGACAGGGGGTGGCTACACCTTC. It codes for CSVPTGGGYTF.

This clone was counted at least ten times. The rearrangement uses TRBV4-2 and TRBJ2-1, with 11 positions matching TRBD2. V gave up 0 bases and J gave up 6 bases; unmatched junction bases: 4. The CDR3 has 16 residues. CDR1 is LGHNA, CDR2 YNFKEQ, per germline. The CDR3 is CASSQDSTSGANEQFF. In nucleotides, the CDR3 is TGTGCCAGCAGCCAAGATTCGACTAGCGGGGCCAATGAGCAGTTCTTC.

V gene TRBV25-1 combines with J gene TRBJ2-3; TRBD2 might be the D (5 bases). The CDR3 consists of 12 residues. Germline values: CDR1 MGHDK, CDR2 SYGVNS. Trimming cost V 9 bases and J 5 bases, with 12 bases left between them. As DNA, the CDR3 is TGTGCCAGTACCTTCAGCGGAGATACGCAGTATTTT. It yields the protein CASTFSGDTQYF.

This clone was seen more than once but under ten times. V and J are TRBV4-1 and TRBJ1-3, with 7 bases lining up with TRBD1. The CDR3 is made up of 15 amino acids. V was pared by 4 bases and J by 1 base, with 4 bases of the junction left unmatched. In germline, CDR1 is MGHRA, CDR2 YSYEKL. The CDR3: CASSRRDSSGNTIYF. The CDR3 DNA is TGCGCCAGCAGCCGCCGGGACAGTTCTGGAAACACCATATATTTT.

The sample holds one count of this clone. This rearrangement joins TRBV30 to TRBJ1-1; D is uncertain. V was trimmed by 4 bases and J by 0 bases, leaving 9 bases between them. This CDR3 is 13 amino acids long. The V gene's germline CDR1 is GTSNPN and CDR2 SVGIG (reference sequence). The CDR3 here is CAWTVLMNTEAFF. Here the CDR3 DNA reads TGTGCCTGGACCGTACTCATGAACACTGAAGCTTTCTTT.

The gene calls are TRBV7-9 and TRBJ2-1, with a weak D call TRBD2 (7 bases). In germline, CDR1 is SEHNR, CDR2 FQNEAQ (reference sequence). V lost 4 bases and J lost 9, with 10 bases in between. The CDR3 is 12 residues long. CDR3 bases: TGTGCCAGCAGCTCGGGGGGCGTTGAGCAGTTCTTC. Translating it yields CASSSGGVEQFF.

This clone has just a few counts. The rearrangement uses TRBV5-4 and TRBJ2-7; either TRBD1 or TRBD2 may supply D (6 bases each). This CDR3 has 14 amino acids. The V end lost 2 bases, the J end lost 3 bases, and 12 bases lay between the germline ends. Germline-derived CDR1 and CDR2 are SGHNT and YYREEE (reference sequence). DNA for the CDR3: TGTGCCAGCAGCTTTCGAGGGGGGAGCTACGAGCAGTACTTC. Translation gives CASSFRGGSYEQYF.

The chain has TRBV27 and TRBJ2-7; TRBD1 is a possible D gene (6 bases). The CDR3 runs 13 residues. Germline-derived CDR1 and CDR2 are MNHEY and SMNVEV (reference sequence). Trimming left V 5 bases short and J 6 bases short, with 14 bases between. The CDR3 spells CASSPRTVGEQYF. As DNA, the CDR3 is TGTGCCAGCAGTCCCCGGACAGTTGGCGAGCAGTACTTC.

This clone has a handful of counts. The CDR3 bases are TGTGCCTGGAGTCGTAGGTCCGCGGTCCCCGATCAGCCCCAGCATTTT. Translated, it gives CAWSRRSAVPDQPQHF. The J gene is TRBJ1-5, the V gene TRBV30; D is unresolved. Per the germline V gene, CDR1 is GTSNPN and CDR2 is SVGIG (reference sequence). The CDR3 is 16 residues long. The V end lost 2 bases, the J end lost 5 bases, and 19 bases lay between the germline ends.

The CDR3 DNA follows: TGCGCCAGCAGCCAGACTAGAGATACGCAGTATTTT. This encodes CASSQTRDTQYF. The chain is built from TRBV4-1 and TRBJ2-3; D perhaps matches TRBD2 (6 bases). The CDR3 consists of 12 residues. CDR1 is MGHRA and CDR2 is YSYEKL in the germline V gene. The germline V and J ends were trimmed by 3 bases and 5 bases, with 6 bases remaining between them.

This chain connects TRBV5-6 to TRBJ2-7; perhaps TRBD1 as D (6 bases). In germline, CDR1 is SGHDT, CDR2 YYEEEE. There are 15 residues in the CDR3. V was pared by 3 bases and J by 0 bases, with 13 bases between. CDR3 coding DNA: TGTGCCAGCAGCTCCCCCAGACAGGCCTCCTACGAGCAGTACTTC. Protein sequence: CASSSPRQASYEQYF.

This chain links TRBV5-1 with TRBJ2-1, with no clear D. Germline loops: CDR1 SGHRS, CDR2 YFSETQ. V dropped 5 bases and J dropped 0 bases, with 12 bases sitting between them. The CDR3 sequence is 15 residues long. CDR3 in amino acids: CASSPLESSYNEQFF. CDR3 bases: TGCGCCAGCAGTCCCTTAGAGAGCTCCTACAATGAGCAGTTCTTC.

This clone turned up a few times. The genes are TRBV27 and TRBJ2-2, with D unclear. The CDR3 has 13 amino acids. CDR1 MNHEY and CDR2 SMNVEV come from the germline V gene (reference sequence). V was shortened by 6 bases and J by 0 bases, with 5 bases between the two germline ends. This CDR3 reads CASSPTNTGELFF. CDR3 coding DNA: TGTGCCAGCAGCCCAACGAACACCGGGGAGCTGTTTTTT.

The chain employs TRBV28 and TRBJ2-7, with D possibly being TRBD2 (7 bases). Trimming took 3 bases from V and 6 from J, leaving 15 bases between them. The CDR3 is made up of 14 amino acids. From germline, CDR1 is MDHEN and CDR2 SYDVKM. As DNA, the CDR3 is TGTGCCAGCAGTTTGAGCGGGACAAGTACCGAGCAGTACTTC. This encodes CASSLSGTSTEQYF.

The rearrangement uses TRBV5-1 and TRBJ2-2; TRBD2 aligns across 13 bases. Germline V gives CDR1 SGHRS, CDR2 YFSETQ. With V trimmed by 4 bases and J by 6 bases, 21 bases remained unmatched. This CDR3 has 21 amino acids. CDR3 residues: CASSPPTTSGGAGAPPGELFF. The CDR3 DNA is TGCGCCAGCAGCCCACCTACTACTAGCGGGGGGGCCGGAGCCCCACCCGGGGAGCTGTTTTTT.